Shown below are 4 T cell receptor beta chains from a single sample sequenced in a study of long-term antiretroviral therapy in people with HIV. The run of the v3.0 immunoSEQ assay was at survey level. Profiled with immunoSEQ multiplex PCR; TCRdb holds only in-frame clones, not every one. The table records approximately 27,000 clones, more than 80% of them present only once. Here the sequenced sample was unsorted PBMCs, taken 5.2 years after starting antiretroviral therapy. These receptors came from a woman in her thirties or forties with HIV.

V and J are TRBV7-9 and TRBJ1-1, with D uncertain. Germline V gene lookup returns CDR1 SEHNR and CDR2 FQNEAQ (reference sequence). This CDR3 comprises 14 residues. V lost 1 base, J lost 2 bases, and 8 bases lay in between. The CDR3 region is CASSLGLSNTEAFF. CDR3 bases: TGTGCCAGCAGCTTAGGTCTCAGTAACACTGAAGCTTTCTTT.

The J gene is TRBJ1-5, the V gene TRBV4-2; D unresolved. CDR1 and CDR2 from the germline V gene are LGHNA and YNFKEQ. Trimming pared 0 bases from V and 7 bases from J, leaving 10 bases between. The CDR3 consists of 14 residues. The chain's CDR3 is CASSQDRVEQPQHF. The CDR3 DNA reads TGTGCCAGCAGCCAAGATAGGGTGGAACAGCCCCAGCATTTT.

This clone is a singleton in its sample. The rearrangement joins TRBV7-9 to TRBJ2-1; the match to TRBD2 covers 10 bases. The V segment lost 2 bases and the J segment 2 bases; nucleotides outside the gene matches: 3. Germline CDR1 and CDR2: SEHNR and FQNEAQ (reference sequence). The CDR3 length is 16 residues. The CDR3 loop reads CASSLRAGGTYNEQFF. DNA of the CDR3: TGTGCCAGCAGCTTACGAGCGGGGGGGACCTACAATGAGCAGTTCTTC.

V is TRBV10-3 and J is TRBJ1-1; D gene unclear. Germline CDR1 and CDR2: ENHRY and SYGVKD. The CDR3 loop spans 13 amino acids. The ends were cut back, 11 bases at V and 0 bases at J, with 13 bases in the middle. DNA for the CDR3: TGTGCCGCCTCGGAGACGGTGAACACTGAAGCTTTCTTT. Protein sequence: CAASETVNTEAFF.